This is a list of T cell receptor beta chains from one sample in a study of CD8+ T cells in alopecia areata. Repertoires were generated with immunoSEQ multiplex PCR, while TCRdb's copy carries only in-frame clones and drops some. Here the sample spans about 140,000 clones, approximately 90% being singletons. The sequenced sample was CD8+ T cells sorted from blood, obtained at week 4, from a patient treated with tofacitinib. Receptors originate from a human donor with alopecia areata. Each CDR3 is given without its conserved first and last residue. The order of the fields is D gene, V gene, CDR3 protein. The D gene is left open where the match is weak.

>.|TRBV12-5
ASDFGTDTQY
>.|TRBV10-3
AIKRRGELSSYNEQF
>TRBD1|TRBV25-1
ASSETDRVVETQY
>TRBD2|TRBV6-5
ASSYSGTRYNEQF
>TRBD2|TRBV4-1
ASSQERESPYEQY
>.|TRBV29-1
SAGQGLRYNEQF
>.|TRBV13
ASSLGLTYEQY
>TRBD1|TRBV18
ASSLRTGITDTQY
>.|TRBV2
ASSGGKRAESE
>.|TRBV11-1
ASSLDVAEAF
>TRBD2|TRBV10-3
AISATLAGAGNEQF
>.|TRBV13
ASSSGQNNEKLF
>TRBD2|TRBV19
ASSRLAGAYNEQF
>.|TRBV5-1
ASSPWTGLPETDTQY
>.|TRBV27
ASSLGWGMNTGELF
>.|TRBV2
AWPRGSGYT
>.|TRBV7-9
ASSQGDYNEQF
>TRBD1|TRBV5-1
ASSKGTGGIDGYT
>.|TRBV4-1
ASSQLVHGNTEAF
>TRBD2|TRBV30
AWGPGLAGGTGELF
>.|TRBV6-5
ASSSNNYGYT
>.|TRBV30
AWTGLNTEAF
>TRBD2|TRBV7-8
ASSLGPAGDLSSGELF
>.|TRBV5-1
ARRGPGLSYEQY
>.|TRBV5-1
ASSLEVARVYYEQY
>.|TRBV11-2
ASSLRGVFSEAF
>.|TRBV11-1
ARAIRQTRPLAKNIQY
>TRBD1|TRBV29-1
SALDRGELF
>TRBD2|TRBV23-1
ASSQSGGTSGRARHL
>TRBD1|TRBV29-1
SVCGTGKNEQY
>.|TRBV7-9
ASSFYKLLRYDEQY
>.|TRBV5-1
ASSLGPGDYEQY
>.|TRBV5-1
ASSFGTADYEQY
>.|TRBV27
ASIRGNEQF
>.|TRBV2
ASSPRGRNEQY
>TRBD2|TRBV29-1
SVRGGASYEQY
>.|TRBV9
ASSVSGTSSYEQY
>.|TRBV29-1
SVDQGTEAF
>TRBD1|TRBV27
ASSPIWGQVMENQPQH
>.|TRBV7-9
ASSSTGNTEAF
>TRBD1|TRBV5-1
ASSPGGQGDSYEQY